This passage covers 7 T cell receptor beta chains from one sample sequenced in a study of response to subunit inactivated influenza vaccine listed by TCRdb under 2018. The library was produced with RT-PCR. TCRdb shows the sequencer as Illumina HiSeq 2500. TCRdb applied fastp at Q25 and MiXCR to the public reads, then kept only in-frame beta chains. Each entry merges the rows of one CDR3 protein and shows their most common DNA and genes. This sample lists more than 250,000 distinct CDR3 sequences; 20% to 25% were detected once. About 10% of the sample rests with the top ten. The sequenced sample was PBMCs from blood, obtained less than 22 months after vaccination. The receptors shown here come from a man aged 45 to 70 who received an inactivated influenza vaccine. Donor details come from another sample of the same person, matched by shared clones.

Of note for this clonotype: One base away lies a much larger clone, so this may be a sequencing read error. A read error is likely, as this CDR3 ends without the conserved phenylalanine or tryptophan. The genes are TRBV7-6 and TRBJ1-5; D remains ambiguous. There are 13 residues in the CDR3. The germline V and J ends were trimmed by 1 base and 6 bases, with 7 bases remaining between them. The germline V gene has CDR1 SGHVS and CDR2 FNYEAQ. CDR3 protein: CASSLEVGQPQHV. CDR3 coding DNA: TGTGCCAGCAGCTTAGAAGTGGGTCAGCCCCAGCATGTT.

This chain joins TRBV2 and TRBJ1-5, with D uncertain. The V end was cut by 1 base, the J end by 6 bases, with 7 bases between. Germline V gives CDR1 SNHLY, CDR2 FYNNEI. CDR3 size: 13 residues. The DNA for the CDR3 is TGTGCCAGCAGTGAAGTAGGACTTCAGCCCCAGCATTTT. Protein product: CASSEVGLQPQHF.

This chain links TRBV18 with TRBJ2-6; D unresolved. The CDR3 loop spans 18 amino acids. From germline, CDR1 is KGHSH and CDR2 LQKENI. Trimming removed 0 bases at V and 0 bases at J, with 12 bases between. DNA of the CDR3: TGTGCCAGCTCACCACCGAACCAGGTACTCTCTGGGGCCAACGTCCTGACTTTC. This translates into CASSPPNQVLSGANVLTF.

Ten or more counts support this clonotype. This rearrangement joins TRBV5-1 to TRBJ1-2; D gene unclear. This CDR3 is built from 14 residues. Germline V gene lookup returns CDR1 SGHRS and CDR2 YFSETQ. The V end was cut by 0 bases, the J end by 0 bases, with 6 bases between. Here the CDR3 DNA reads TGCGCCAGCAGCTTGGGGCAGTCTAACTATGGCTACACCTTC. Translation: CASSLGQSNYGYTF.

The CDR3 DNA is TGTGCCATCAGTGGACAGAGGGGGAGGCTGGGCACAGATACGCAGTATTTT. Residues: CAISGQRGRLGTDTQYF. This chain links TRBV10-3 with TRBJ2-3; possibly TRBD1 or TRBD2 for D (6 bases each). Germline CDR1 ENHRY, CDR2 SYGVKD. The V end lost 4 bases, the J end lost 1 base, and 18 bases lay between the germline ends. The CDR3 consists of 17 residues.

This clonotype has only a few counts. The CDR3 nucleotides are TGCAGTGCCAAAGGACGGACAGCGTATGGCTACACCTTC. Its protein is CSAKGRTAYGYTF. J is TRBJ1-2 and V is TRBV20-1; maybe TRBD1 (6 bases). Germline V gene data show CDR1 as DFQATT and CDR2 as SNEGSKA (reference sequence). V lost 6 bases and J lost 5, with 16 bases in between. The CDR3 is 13 residues long.

The rearrangement joins TRBV24-1 to TRBJ2-1; the match to TRBD2 covers 11 bases. The CDR3 has 16 amino acids. The germline CDR1 and CDR2 sequences are KGHDR and SFDVKD. The J segment lost 7 bases and the V segment lost 2 bases, leaving 6 bases of the junction unmatched. The CDR3 region is CATSDSLAGGGNEQFF. The CDR3, as DNA: TGTGCCACCAGTGATTCCCTAGCGGGAGGTGGTAATGAGCAGTTCTTC.